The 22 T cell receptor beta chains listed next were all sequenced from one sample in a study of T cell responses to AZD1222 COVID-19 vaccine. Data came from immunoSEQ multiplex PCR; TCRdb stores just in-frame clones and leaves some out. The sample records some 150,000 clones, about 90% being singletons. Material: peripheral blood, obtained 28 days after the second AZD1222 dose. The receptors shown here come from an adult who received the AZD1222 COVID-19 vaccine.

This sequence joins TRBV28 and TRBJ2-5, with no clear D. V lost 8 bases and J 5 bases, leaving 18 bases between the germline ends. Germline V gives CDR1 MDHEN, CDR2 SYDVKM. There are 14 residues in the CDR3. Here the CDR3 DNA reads TGTGCCAGCTCTCAGCCGACCCTCCGGGAGACCCAGTACTTC. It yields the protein CASSQPTLRETQYF.

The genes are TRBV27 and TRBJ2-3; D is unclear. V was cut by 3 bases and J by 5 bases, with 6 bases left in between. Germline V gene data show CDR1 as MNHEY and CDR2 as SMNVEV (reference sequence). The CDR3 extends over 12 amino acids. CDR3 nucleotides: TGTGCCAGCAGTTTGCCAGGAGATACGCAGTATTTT. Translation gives CASSLPGDTQYF.

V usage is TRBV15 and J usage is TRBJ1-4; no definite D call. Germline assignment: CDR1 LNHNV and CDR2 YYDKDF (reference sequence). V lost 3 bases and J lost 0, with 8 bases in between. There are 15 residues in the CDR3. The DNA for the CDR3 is TGTGCCACCAGCAGGCAGATTGCAACTAATGAAAAACTGTTTTTT. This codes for CATSRQIATNEKLFF. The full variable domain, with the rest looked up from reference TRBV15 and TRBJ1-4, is DAMVIQNPRYQVTQFGKPVTLSCSQTLNHNVMYWYQQKSSQAPKLLFHYYDKDFNNEADTPDNFQSRRPNTSFCFLDIRSPGLGDTAMYLCATSRQIATNEKLFFGSGTQLSVL.

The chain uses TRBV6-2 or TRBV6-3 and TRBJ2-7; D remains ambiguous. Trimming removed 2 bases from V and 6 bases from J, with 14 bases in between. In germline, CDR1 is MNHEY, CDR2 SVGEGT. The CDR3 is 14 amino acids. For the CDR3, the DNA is TGTGCCAGCAGTTACGCCACCACCCCCAGCGAGCAGTACTTC. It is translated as CASSYATTPSEQYF.

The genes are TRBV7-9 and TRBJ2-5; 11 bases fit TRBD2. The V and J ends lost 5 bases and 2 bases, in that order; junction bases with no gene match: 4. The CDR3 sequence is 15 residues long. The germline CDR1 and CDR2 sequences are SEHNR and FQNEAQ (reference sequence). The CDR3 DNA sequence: TGTGCCAGCAGCCCACTAGCGGGAGTTCAAGAGACCCAGTACTTC. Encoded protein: CASSPLAGVQETQYF. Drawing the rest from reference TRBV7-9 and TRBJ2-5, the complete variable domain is DTGVSQNPRHKITKRGQNVTFRCDPISEHNRLYWYRQTLGQGPEFLTYFQNEAQLEKSRLLSDRFSAERPKGSFSTLEIQRTEQGDSAMYLCASSPLAGVQETQYFGPGTRLLVL.

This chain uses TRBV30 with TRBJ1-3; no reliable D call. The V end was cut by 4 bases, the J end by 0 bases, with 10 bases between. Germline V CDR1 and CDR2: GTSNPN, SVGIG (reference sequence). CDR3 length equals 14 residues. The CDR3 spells CAWTRGISGNTIYF. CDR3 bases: TGTGCCTGGACGCGAGGGATCTCTGGAAACACCATATATTTT. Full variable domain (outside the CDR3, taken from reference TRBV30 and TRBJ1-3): SQTIHQWPATLVQPVGSPLSLECTVEGTSNPNLYWYRQAAGRGLQLLFYSVGIGQISSEVPQNLSASRPQDRQFILSSKKLLLSDSGFYLCAWTRGISGNTIYFGEGSWLTVV.

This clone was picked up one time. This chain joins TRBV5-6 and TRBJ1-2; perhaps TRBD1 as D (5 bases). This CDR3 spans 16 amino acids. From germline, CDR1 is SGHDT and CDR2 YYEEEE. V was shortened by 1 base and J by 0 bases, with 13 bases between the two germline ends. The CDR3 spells CASSLRGAGANYGYTF. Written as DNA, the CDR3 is TGTGCCAGCAGCTTGCGAGGGGCGGGCGCTAACTATGGCTACACCTTC.

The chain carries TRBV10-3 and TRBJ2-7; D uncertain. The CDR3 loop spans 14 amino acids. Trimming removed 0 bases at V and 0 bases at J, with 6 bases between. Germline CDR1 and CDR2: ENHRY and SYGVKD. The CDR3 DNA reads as TGTGCCATCAGTGAGTCTGGTAGCTCCTACGAGCAGTACTTC. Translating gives CAISESGSSYEQYF.

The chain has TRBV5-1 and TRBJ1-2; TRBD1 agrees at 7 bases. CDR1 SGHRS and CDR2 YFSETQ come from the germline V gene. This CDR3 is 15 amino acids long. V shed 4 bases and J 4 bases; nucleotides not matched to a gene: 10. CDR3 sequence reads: CASSRGGQEGYGYTF. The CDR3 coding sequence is TGCGCCAGCAGCAGAGGAGGACAGGAAGGCTATGGCTACACCTTC.

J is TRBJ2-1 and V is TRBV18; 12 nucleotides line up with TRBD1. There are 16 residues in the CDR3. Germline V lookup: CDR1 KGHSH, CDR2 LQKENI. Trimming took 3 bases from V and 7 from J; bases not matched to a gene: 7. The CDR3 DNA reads TGTGCCAGCTCACCCTTCCGGGACAGGGGGCTGAATGAGCAGTTCTTC. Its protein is CASSPFRDRGLNEQFF.

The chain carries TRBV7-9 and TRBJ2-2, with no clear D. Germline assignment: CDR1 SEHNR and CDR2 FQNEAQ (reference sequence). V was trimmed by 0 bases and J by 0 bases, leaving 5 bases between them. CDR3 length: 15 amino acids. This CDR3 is CASSLAETNTGELFF. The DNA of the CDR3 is TGTGCCAGCAGCTTAGCGGAAACGAACACCGGGGAGCTGTTTTTT.

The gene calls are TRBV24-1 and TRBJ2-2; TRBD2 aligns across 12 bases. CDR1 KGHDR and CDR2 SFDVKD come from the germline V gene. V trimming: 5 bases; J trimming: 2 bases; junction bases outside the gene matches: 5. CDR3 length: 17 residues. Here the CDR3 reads CATSAPSGRANTGELFF. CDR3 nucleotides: TGTGCCACCAGTGCCCCTAGCGGGAGGGCCAACACCGGGGAGCTGTTTTTT.

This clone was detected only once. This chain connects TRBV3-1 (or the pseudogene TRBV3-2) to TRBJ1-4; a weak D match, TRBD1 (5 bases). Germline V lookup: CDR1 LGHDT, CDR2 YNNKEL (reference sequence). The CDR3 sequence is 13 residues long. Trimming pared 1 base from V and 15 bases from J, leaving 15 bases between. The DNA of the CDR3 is TGTGCCAGCAGCCAAGTTGGGGGTCAGGCCGTGTTTTTT. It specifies CASSQVGGQAVFF.

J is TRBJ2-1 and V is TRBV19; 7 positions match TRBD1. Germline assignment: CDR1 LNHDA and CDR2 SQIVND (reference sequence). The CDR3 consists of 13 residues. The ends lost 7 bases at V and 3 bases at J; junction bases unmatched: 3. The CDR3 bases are TGTGCCAGTATTGGGGACAGCTACAATGAGCAGTTCTTC. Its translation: CASIGDSYNEQFF.

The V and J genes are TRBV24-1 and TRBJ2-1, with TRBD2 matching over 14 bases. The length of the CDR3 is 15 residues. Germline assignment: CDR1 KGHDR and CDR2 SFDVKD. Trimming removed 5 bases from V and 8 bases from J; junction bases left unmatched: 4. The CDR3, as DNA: TGTGCCACCAGTGTCCGACTAGCGGGAGGGCATGAGCAGTTCTTC. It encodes CATSVRLAGGHEQFF.

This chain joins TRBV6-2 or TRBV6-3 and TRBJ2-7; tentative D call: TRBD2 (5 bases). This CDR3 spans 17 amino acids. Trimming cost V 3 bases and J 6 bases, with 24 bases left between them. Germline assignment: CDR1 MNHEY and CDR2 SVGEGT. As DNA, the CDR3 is TGTGCCAGCAGTTATTTAGTCGGGTTCGGGGATCGTCGCGAGCAGTACTTC. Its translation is CASSYLVGFGDRREQYF.

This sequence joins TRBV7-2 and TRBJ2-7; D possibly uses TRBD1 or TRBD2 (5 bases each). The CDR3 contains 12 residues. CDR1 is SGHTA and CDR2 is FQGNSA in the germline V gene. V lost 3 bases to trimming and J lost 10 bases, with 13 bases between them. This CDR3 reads CASSFNGALQYF. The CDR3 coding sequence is TGTGCCAGCAGCTTTAACGGGGCCCTTCAGTACTTC.

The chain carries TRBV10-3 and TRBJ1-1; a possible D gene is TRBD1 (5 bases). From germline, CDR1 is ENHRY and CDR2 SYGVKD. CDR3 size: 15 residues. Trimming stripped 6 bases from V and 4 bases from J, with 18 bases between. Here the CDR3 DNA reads TGTGCCATCAGGGGGGTGGGCACTTCGGCCACTGAAGCTTTCTTT. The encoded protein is CAIRGVGTSATEAFF.

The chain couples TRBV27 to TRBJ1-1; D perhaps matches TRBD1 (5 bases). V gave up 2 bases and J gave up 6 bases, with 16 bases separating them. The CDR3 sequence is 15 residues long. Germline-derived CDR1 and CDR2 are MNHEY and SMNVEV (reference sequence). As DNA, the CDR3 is TGTGCCAGCAGTTTAGTTCCGGGGGGTCGGGCTGAAGCTTTCTTT. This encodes CASSLVPGGRAEAFF.

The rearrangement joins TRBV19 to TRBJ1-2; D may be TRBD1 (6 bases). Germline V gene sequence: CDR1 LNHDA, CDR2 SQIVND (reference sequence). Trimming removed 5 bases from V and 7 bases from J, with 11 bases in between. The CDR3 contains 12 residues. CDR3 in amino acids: CASSPQGLGYTF. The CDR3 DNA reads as TGTGCCAGTAGTCCACAGGGTCTTGGCTACACCTTC.

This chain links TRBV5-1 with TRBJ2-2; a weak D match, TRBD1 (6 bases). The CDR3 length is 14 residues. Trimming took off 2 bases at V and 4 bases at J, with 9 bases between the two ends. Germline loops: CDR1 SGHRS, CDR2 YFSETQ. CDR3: CASSFVRGTGELFF. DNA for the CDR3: TGCGCCAGCAGCTTTGTCAGGGGCACCGGGGAGCTGTTTTTT.

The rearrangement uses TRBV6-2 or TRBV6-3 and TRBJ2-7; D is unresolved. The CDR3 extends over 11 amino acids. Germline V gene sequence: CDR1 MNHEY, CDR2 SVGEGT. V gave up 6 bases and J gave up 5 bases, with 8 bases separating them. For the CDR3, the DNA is TGTGCCAGCAGCCCCGGCAACGAGCAGTACTTC. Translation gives CASSPGNEQYF.